This T cell receptor (beta chain) is from a study of T cells in Graves' hyperthyroidism and ophthalmopathy (dated by TCRdb to the late 2010s). Concerning the study at large: Peripheral blood was sampled at the time of initial diagnosis, prior to any treatment. TCR V-J signatures able to tell the groups apart were searched for in a discovery cohort of about a hundred patients, of whom more than 40 had Graves' ophthalmopathy and 55 to 60 had stable Graves' hyperthyroidism. The 100 discovery patients were divided at random into training and test sets in a 7:3 ratio. In roughly six Graves' hyperthyroidism patients, the study also compared T-cell repertoires from thyroid tissue with T-cell repertoires from blood. Whether ophthalmopathy could be predicted prospectively was tested in an independent validation cohort made up of under 20 hyperthyroidism patients plus 17 patients who later progressed to ophthalmopathy. The paper reports TCR Vbeta CDR3 sequencing of about 140 peripheral blood samples: 40 to 45 ophthalmopathy, about 75 hyperthyroidism and 17 progressor patients. Following sampling, methimazole starting at 30 mg daily was given to hyperthyroidism patients, and high-dose intravenous methylprednisolone was given to ophthalmopathy patients.

Notes on this clonotype: The clone's antigen remains unknown. A much more abundant neighbour one base away suggests this may be a read error.

Graves' hyperthyroidism was defined as stable when no progression to ophthalmopathy occurred over 18 months of follow-up. The hyperthyroidism patients were between 18 and 65 years old and newly diagnosed, with a disease duration of less than 2 months. Any patient with an uncontrolled infection, another autoimmune disease, pregnancy or lactation was excluded. Diagnoses relied on clinical symptoms, serum thyroxine and TRAb, thyroid ultrasound and orbital computed tomography. Ficoll-Paque density gradient centrifugation was used to isolate PBMCs from around 10 ml of fresh peripheral blood. Total RNA was extracted using Trizol reagent, and RNA quality was assessed on an Agilent 2100 Bioanalyzer. There are 13 amino acids in the CDR3, from cysteine to phenylalanine inclusive. The only DNA kept is the CDR3, 39 bases in frame from the first base. At the junction V is shortened by 6 bases and J by 5 bases, with 12 bases in between. From a lookup of the germline V gene, CDR1 and CDR2 are KGHDR and SFDVKD.

Amplification of TCR beta CDR3 regions was carried out from RNA transcripts. The first round of RT-PCR for the TCR CDR3 was performed with the HTBI primer set and the Qiagen OneStep RT-PCR kit. Libraries were constructed in a second round of multiplex PCR, after which size selection and purification were carried out. The libraries were sequenced on an Illumina HiSeq2000 using paired-end 100 bp reads. Concerning the study's data processing: SOAPnuke was used to process the raw data, with reads discarded if the reads contained adapters or uncalled bases, had a mean Phred below 15, or lacked an exact constant-primer or identifier match. COPE v1.2.5 was used to merge high-quality paired reads, and clonotypes were defined as unique nucleotide sequences. Clonotypes were aligned to IMGT TRBV, TRBD and TRBJ reference segments using MiTCR v1.1. Analysis was restricted to V-J combinations with a frequency above 0.0001, which covered about 99% of repertoires. A TCS score was defined as the ratio between F50 (clonal expansion) and ExV (chaos), using BLOSUM62-based TCRdist between CDR3 peptides within each V-J. Welch's t-statistics and random forest reduced around 520 V-J features to 10 to 15, which were used in a naive Bayes classifier (R e1071). Starting from the raw public reads, TCRdb applied fastp trimming at Q25, assembled clones with MiXCR and retained in-frame beta chains. Every distinct CDR3 protein forms one entry, paired with its most common genes and DNA. It is TCRdb's table, rather than the study itself, that gives the V and J calls and clone size. This sample comprises some 620,000 distinct CDR3 sequences, roughly 15% of them detected only once. About 3.8% of the sample rests with the top ten.

Broader findings and caveats from the paper: Most expanded thyroid clonotypes (frequency above 0.001) were also detected in blood, suggesting blood repertoires may reflect thyroid immune responses. In cross-validation, a model built on a 13 V-J signature told ophthalmopathy apart from stable hyperthyroidism with over 85% sensitivity and approximately 81% specificity, and in testing the same model reached 80%/75%. No statistical method was used to fix the sample size in advance, and group allocation was not hidden from the investigators. In validation, the model predicted progression to ophthalmopathy a median of about 6.5 months before onset, with 70% to 71% sensitivity and roughly 77% specificity.

The source is a woman in her 30s with Graves' hyperthyroidism. Rearrangement joined TRBV24-1 to TRBJ2-5; TRBD2 is a weak D gene call, 5 bases matching. The sequencing input was blood. The CDR3 is CATSNHTRETQYF. The DNA is TGTGCCACCAGTAATCATACTAGGGAGACCCAGTACTTC.